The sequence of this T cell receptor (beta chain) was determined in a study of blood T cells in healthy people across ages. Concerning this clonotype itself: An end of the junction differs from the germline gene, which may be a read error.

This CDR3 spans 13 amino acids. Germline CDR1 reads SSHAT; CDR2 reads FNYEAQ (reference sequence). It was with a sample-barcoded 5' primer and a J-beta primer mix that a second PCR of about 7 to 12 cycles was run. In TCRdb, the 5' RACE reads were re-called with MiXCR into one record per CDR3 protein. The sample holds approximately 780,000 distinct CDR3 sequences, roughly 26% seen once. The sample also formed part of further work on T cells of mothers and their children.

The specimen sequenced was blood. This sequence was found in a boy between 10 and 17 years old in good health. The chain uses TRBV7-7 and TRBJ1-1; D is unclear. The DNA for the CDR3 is TGTGCTAGCAGCTTCAAACAGCACACTGAAGCTTTCTTT. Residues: CASSFKQHTEAFF. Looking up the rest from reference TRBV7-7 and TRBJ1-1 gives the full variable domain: GAGVSQSPRYKVTKRGQDVTLRCDPISSHATLYWYQQALGQGPEFLTYFNYEAQPDKSGLPSDRFSAERPEGSISTLTIQRTEQRDSAMYRCASSFKQHTEAFFGQGTRLTVV.